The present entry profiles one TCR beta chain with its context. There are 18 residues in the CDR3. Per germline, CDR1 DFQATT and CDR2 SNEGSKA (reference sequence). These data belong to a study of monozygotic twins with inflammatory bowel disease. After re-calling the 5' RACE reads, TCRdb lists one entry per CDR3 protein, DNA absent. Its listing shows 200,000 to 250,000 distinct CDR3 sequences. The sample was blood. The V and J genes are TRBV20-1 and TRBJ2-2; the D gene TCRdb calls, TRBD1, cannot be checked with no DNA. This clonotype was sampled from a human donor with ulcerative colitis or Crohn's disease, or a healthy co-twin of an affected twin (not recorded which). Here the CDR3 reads CSARDPGGRISNTGELFF.